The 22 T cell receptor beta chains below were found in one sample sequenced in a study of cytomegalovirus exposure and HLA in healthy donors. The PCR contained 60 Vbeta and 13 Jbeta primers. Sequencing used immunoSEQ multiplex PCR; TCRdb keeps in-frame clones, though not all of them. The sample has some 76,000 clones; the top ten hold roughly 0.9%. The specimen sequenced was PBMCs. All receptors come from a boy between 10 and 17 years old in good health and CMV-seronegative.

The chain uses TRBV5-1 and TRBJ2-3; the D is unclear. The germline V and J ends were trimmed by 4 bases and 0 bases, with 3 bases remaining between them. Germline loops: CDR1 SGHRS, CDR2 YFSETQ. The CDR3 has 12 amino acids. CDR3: CASSPSTDTQYF. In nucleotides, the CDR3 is TGCGCCAGCAGCCCGAGCACAGATACGCAGTATTTT. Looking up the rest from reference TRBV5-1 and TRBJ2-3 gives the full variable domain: KAGVTQTPRYLIKTRGQQVTLSCSPISGHRSVSWYQQTPGQGLQFLFEYFSETQRNKGNFPGRFSGRQFSNSRSEMNVSTLELGDSALYLCASSPSTDTQYFGPGTRLTVL.

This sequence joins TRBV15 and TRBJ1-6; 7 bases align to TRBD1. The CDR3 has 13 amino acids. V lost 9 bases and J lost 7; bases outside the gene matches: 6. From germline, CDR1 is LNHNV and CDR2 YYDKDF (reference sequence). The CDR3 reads CATNRGWNSPLHF. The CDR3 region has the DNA TGTGCCACGAACAGGGGATGGAATTCACCCCTCCACTTT.

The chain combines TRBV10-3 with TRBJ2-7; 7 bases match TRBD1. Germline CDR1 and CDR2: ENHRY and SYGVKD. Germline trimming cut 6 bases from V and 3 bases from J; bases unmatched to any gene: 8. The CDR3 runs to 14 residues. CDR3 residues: CAISNPTGFYEQYF. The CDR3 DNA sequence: TGTGCCATCAGCAACCCGACAGGGTTCTACGAGCAGTACTTC.

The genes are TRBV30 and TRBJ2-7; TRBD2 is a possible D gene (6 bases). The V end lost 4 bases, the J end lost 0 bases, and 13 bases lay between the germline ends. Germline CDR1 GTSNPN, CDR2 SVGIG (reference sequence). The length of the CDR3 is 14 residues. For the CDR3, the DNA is TGTGCCTGGAATGTGATGGGGGGCTCCTACGAGCAGTACTTC. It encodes CAWNVMGGSYEQYF.

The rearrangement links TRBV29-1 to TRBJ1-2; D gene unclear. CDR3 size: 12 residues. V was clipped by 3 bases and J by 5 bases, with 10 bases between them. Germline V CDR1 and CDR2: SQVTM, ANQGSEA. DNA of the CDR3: TGCAGCGTTGATGAACTCCTTTATGGCTACACCTTC. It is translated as CSVDELLYGYTF. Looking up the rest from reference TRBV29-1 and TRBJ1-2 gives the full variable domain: SAVISQKPSRDICQRGTSLTIQCQVDSQVTMMFWYRQQPGQSLTLIATANQGSEATYESGFVIDKFPISRPNLTFSTLTVSNMSPEDSSIYLCSVDELLYGYTFGSGTRLTVV.

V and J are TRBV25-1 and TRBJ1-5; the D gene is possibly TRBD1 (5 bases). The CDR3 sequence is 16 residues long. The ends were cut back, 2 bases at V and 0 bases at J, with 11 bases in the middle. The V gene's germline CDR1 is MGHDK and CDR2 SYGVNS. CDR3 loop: CASSETTGGSNQPQHF. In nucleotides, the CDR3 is TGTGCCAGCAGTGAAACTACAGGTGGTAGCAATCAGCCCCAGCATTTT.

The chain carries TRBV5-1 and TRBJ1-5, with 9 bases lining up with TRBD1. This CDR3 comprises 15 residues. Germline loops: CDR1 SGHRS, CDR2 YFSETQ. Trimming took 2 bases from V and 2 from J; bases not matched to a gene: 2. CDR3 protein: CASSFTGGRNQPQHF. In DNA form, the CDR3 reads TGCGCCAGCAGCTTTACAGGGGGCCGCAATCAGCCCCAGCATTTT.

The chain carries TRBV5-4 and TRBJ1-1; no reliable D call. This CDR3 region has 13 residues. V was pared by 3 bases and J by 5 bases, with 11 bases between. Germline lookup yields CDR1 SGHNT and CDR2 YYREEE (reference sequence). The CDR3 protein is CASSSSPRTEAFF. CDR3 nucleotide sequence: TGTGCCAGCAGCTCCTCACCTCGGACTGAAGCTTTCTTT.

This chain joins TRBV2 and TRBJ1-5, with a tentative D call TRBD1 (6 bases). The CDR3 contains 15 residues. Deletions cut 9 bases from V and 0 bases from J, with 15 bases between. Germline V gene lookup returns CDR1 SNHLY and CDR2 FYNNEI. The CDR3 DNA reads TGTGCCAGTACGACAGGCCGTAATAGCAATCAGCCCCAGCATTTT. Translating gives CASTTGRNSNQPQHF.

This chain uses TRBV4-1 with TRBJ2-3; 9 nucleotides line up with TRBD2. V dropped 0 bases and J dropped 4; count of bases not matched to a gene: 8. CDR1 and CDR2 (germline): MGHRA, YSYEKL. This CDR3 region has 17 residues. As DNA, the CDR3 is TGCGCCAGCAGCCAAGATTGGCCTAGCGGGGTAGCAGATACGCAGTATTTT. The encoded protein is CASSQDWPSGVADTQYF.

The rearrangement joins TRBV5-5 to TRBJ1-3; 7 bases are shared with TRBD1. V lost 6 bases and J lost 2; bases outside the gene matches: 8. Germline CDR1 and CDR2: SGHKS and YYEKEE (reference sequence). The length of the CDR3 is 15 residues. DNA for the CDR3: TGTGCCAGCACCCAAGAAGGGGGCCCTGGAAACACCATATATTTT. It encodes CASTQEGGPGNTIYF. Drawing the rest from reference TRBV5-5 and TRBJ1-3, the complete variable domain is DAGVTQSPTHLIKTRGQQVTLRCSPISGHKSVSWYQQVLGQGPQFIFQYYEKEERGRGNFPDRFSARQFPNYSSELNVNALLLGDSALYLCASTQEGGPGNTIYFGEGSWLTVV.

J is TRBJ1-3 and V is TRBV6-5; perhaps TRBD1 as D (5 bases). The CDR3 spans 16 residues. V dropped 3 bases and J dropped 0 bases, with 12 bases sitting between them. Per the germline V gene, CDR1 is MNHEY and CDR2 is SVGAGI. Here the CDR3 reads CASSYRGESSGNTIYF. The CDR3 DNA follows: TGTGCCAGCAGTTATCGGGGGGAAAGCTCTGGAAACACCATATATTTT.

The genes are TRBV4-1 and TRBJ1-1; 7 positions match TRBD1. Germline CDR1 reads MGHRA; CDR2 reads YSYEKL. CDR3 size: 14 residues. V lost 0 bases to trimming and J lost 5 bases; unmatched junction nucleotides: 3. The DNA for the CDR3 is TGCGCCAGCAGCCAAGAGAGGACAGGTACTGAAGCTTTCTTT. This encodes CASSQERTGTEAFF.

The DNA of the CDR3 is TGCGCCAGCAGCCCACAGGGGAATACAGGGGAGCTGTTTTTT. It encodes CASSPQGNTGELFF. This sequence joins TRBV5-1 and TRBJ2-2; 7 positions match TRBD1. Trimming took 4 bases from V and 8 from J; bases not matched to a gene: 8. The length of the CDR3 is 14 residues. Looked up from germline, CDR1 is SGHRS and CDR2 is YFSETQ. The complete variable domain, with remaining parts taken from reference TRBV5-1 and TRBJ2-2, reads KAGVTQTPRYLIKTRGQQVTLSCSPISGHRSVSWYQQTPGQGLQFLFEYFSETQRNKGNFPGRFSGRQFSNSRSEMNVSTLELGDSALYLCASSPQGNTGELFFGEGSRLTVL.

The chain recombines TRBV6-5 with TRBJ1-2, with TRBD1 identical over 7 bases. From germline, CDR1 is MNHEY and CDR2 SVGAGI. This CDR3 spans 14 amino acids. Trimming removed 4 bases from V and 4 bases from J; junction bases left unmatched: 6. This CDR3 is CASSSPGQRYGYTF. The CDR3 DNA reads TGTGCCAGCAGTTCTCCGGGACAGCGCTATGGCTACACCTTC.

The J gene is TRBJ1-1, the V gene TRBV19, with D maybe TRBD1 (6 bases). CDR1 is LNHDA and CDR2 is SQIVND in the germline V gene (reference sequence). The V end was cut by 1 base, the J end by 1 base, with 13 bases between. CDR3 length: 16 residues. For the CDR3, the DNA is TGTGCCAGTAGTATAGGCACCAGGGGAAGGAACACTGAAGCTTTCTTT. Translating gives CASSIGTRGRNTEAFF.

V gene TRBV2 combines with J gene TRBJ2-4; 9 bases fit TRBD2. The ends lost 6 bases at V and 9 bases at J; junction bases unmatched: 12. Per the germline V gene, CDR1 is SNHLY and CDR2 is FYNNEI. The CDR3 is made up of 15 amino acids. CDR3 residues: CASRTIAGERGIQYF. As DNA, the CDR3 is TGTGCCAGCAGAACCATAGCGGGGGAAAGGGGCATTCAGTACTTC.

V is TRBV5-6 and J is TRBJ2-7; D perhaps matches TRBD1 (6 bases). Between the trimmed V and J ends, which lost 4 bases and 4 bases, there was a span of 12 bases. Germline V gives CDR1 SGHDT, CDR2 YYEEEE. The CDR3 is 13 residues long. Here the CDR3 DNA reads TGTGCCAGCAGCCCAGGGGAACGATACGAGCAGTACTTC. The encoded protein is CASSPGERYEQYF.

The CDR3 DNA reads TGTGCCAGCAGCTTATACGGGGGGGGCCCCTATCTGCAAGAGACCCAGTACTTC. This translates into CASSLYGGGPYLQETQYF. V and J are TRBV7-8 and TRBJ2-5; 8 positions agree with TRBD2. Germline trimming cut 2 bases from V and 2 bases from J; bases unmatched to any gene: 13. The CDR3 has 18 amino acids. Germline V gene sequence: CDR1 SGHVS, CDR2 FQNEAQ.

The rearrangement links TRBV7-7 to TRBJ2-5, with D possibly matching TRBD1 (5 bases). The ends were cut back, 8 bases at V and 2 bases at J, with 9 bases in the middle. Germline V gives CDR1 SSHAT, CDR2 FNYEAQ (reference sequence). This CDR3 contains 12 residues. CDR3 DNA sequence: TGTGCCAGCCCAGGGAAACAAGAGACCCAGTACTTC. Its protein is CASPGKQETQYF.

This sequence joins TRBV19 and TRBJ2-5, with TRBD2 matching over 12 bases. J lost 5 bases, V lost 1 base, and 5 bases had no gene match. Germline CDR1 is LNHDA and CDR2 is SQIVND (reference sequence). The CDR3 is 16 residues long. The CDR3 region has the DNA TGTGCCAGTAGTATAGGACTAGCGGGAGTGTATGAGACCCAGTACTTC. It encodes CASSIGLAGVYETQYF.

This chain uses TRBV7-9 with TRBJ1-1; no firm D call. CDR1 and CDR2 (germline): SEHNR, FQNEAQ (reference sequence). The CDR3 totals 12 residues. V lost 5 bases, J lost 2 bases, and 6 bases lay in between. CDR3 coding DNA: TGTGCCAGCAGCCCCTATAACACTGAAGCTTTCTTT. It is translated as CASSPYNTEAFF.